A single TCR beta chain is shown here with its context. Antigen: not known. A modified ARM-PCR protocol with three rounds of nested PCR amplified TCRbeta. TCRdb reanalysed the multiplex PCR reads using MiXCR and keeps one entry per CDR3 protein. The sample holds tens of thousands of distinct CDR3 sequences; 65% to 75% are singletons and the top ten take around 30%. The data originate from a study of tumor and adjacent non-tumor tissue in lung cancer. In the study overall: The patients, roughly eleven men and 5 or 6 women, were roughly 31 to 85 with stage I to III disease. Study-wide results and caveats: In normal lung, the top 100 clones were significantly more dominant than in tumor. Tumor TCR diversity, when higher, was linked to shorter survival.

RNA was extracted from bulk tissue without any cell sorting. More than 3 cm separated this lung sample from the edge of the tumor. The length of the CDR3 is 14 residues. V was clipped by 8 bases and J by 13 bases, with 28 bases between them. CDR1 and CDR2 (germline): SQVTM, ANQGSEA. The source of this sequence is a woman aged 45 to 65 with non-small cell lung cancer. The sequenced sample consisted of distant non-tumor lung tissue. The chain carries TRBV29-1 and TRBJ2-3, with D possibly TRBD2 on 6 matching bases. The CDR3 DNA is TGCAGCACAACCCAAACTAGCTGGAACAGCAGAGAGTATTTT. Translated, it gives CSTTQTSWNSREYF.